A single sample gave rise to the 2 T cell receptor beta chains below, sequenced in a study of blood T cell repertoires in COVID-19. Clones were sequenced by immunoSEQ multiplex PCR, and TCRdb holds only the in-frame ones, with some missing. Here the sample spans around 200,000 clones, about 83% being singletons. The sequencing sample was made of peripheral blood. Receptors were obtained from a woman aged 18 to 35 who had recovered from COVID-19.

The CDR3 is CAWSPGGGGQETQYF. The CDR3 DNA is TGTGCCTGGAGTCCGGGGGGCGGGGGACAAGAGACCCAGTACTTC. The chain joins TRBV30 to TRBJ2-5, with D perhaps TRBD2 (7 bases). This CDR3 has 15 residues. Trimming stripped 2 bases from V and 2 bases from J, with 15 bases between. The germline gives CDR1 GTSNPN, CDR2 SVGIG (reference sequence).

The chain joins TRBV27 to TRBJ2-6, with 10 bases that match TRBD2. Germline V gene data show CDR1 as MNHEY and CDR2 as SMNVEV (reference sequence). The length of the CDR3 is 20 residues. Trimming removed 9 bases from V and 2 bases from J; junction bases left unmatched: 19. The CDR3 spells CARILAGAYYLGTGANVLTF. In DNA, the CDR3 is TGTGCCAGAATCCTAGCGGGGGCTTATTATTTAGGCACTGGGGCCAACGTCCTGACTTTC. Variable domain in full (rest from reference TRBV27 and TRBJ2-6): EAQVTQNPRYLITVTGKKLTVTCSQNMNHEYMSWYRQDPGLGLRQIYYSMNVEVTDKGDVPEGYKVSRKEKRNFPLILESPSPNQTSLYFCARILAGAYYLGTGANVLTFGAGSRLTVL.